Reported below is one T cell receptor (beta chain). The data belong to a study of cytomegalovirus exposure and HLA in healthy donors. PCR was performed using 60 Vbeta and 13 Jbeta primers. The protocol was immunoSEQ multiplex PCR, while the TCRdb copy is restricted to in-frame clones and leaves out a portion. The repertoire has about 170,000 clones, 76% of them found once; the top ten carry about 0.69%. The sequencing input was PBMCs. This clonotype was obtained from a female donor in good health and CMV-seronegative.

CDR3 sequence reads: CASSLSPGGITEAFF. CDR3 coding DNA: TGTGCCAGCTCACTATCACCAGGGGGGATCACTGAAGCTTTCTTT. The gene calls are TRBV18 and TRBJ1-1, with 7 nucleotides matching TRBD1. The CDR3 has 15 amino acids. CDR1 is KGHSH and CDR2 is LQKENI in the germline V gene. The J segment lost 4 bases and the V segment lost 4 bases, leaving 9 bases of the junction unmatched.